This T cell receptor (beta chain) was documented in a study of blood T cell repertoires in COVID-19. Study-wide background: The analysed material was cDNA or gDNA that came from T cells, B-cell-depleted T cells, or PBMCs.

As originally analysed: Scientists estimated how many nucleated cells there were by amplifying reference gene primers. Profiled with immunoSEQ multiplex PCR; TCRdb holds only in-frame clones, not every one. The DNA was the basis for D and trimming; V, J and clone size are from that table. The sample includes under 350,000 clones, roughly 90% of them seen just once. CDR1 is LGHNA, CDR2 YNFKEQ, per germline. V shed 1 base, J shed 4 bases, and the junction held 4 bases outside the gene matches. There are 16 residues in the CDR3. This clone was picked up one time. The sequence was collected from a man aged 45-65 years with acute or convalescent COVID-19. The chain has TRBV4-2 and TRBJ2-7, with 13 bases fitting TRBD2. The specimen sequenced was peripheral blood. The CDR3 protein is CASSQVTGLAGYEQYF. The CDR3 nucleotides read TGTGCCAGCAGCCAAGTCACGGGACTAGCGGGGTACGAGCAGTACTTC.